Following are 2 T cell receptor beta chains from one sample sequenced in a study of blood T cell repertoires in COVID-19 (TCRdb year 2020). The library was prepared using the immunoSEQ multiplex PCR assay. The table comes from immuneACCESS by way of TCRdb, which keeps in-frame sequences with V and J called. Part of the clones is missing from these tables; in studies checked, under half for an unresolved V gene and the rest for unknown reasons. The sample contains under 200,000 clones, more than 75% of them found a single time. 6% of the sample is taken by the ten largest. Sequencing was performed on peripheral blood. The receptors were sampled from a man aged 35-49 years with active or convalescent COVID-19.

This clone has just one count. The chain couples TRBV3-1 (or the pseudogene TRBV3-2) to TRBJ1-2; TRBD1 aligns across 7 bases. With 2 bases clipped from V and 6 bases from J, the junction kept 6 bases outside the gene matches. The CDR3 runs 14 residues. CDR1 is LGHDT, CDR2 YNNKEL, per germline (reference sequence). The CDR3 DNA sequence: TGTGCCAGCAGCCAAACAGACAGGGAAAATGGCTACACCTTC. Residues: CASSQTDRENGYTF.

This chain links TRBV6-1 with TRBJ1-2; D is unresolved. Germline-derived CDR1 and CDR2 are MNHNS and SASEGT. The CDR3 spans 16 residues. The V end was cut by 2 bases, the J end by 3 bases, with 16 bases between. CDR3: CASSEPSDPEHYGYTF. The CDR3 DNA follows: TGTGCCAGCAGTGAACCGAGTGACCCGGAGCACTATGGCTACACCTTC.